The clone carrying this T cell receptor beta chain was counted at least ten times. Its target is not known. The data stem from a study of T cell repertoires in cytomegalovirus infection. TCRdb processed the reads anew with MiXCR; each CDR3 protein has one entry. The data show nearly 550,000 distinct CDR3 sequences, with 16% seen just once and more than 20% held by the top ten. V lost 4 bases to trimming and J lost 2 bases, with 11 bases between them. CDR1 LGHNA and CDR2 YNFKEQ come from the germline V gene. This CDR3 comprises 14 residues. Study-wide findings and caveats: There were HLA-C-restricted CMV-specific TCR beta clonotypes dominating the ex vivo response.

The V and J genes are TRBV4-2 and TRBJ1-1; a weak D match, TRBD1 (5 bases). Specimen: CD8+ T cells from PBMCs. This sequence originates from a human donor in good health (CMV status not recorded). Some clones in this sample may be carry-over from other donors' samples. The CDR3, as DNA: TGTGCCAGCAGCCCCTTCGGGACTAACACTGAAGCTTTCTTT. This encodes CASSPFGTNTEAFF.